One sample yielded the 30 T cell receptor beta chains listed below, sequenced in a study of shared clonotypes between healthy human individuals. The table came from immunoSEQ multiplex PCR; TCRdb's copy has only in-frame clones and leaves some out. The sample yields 2 million to 2.5 million clones, around 92% seen once. The source material was naive CD4+ T cells from PBMCs. As to subset: CD45RA+ positively selected. These receptor sequences come from a man aged 18 to 29 in good health. Some clones in this sample may be carry-over from other donors' samples.

This chain connects TRBV7-9 to TRBJ1-4; possible D gene TRBD1, 6 bases. This CDR3 spans 16 amino acids. The germline CDR1 and CDR2 sequences are SEHNR and FQNEAQ (reference sequence). V lost 5 bases and J 7 bases, leaving 20 bases between the germline ends. CDR3 coding DNA: TGTGCCAGCAGCCGTATCATACAGGGACGTGGTGAAAAACTGTTTTTT. It yields the protein CASSRIIQGRGEKLFF.

The V gene is TRBV19, the J gene TRBJ1-1; D gene ambiguous. V gave up 1 base and J gave up 0 bases, with 12 bases separating them. There are 16 residues in the CDR3. Germline V gives CDR1 LNHDA, CDR2 SQIVND (reference sequence). The chain's CDR3 is CASSIGPEAMNTEAFF. The CDR3 bases are TGTGCCAGTAGTATAGGGCCAGAAGCTATGAACACTGAAGCTTTCTTT.

The chain uses TRBV28 and TRBJ1-3, with 10 positions matching TRBD1. The CDR3 length is 18 residues. Losses at the gene ends were 5 bases for V and 3 bases for J; bases not matched to a gene: 13. In germline, CDR1 is MDHEN, CDR2 SYDVKM. Here the CDR3 DNA reads TGTGCCAGCAGTCCCCGGGACAGGGGATCGGCGGGTGGAAACACCATATATTTT. This sequence encodes CASSPRDRGSAGGNTIYF. Combining the CDR3 with reference TRBV28 and TRBJ1-3 gives the whole variable domain DVKVTQSSRYLVKRTGEKVFLECVQDMDHENMFWYRQDPGLGLRLIYFSYDVKMKEKGDIPEGYSVSREKKERFSLILESASTNQTSMYLCASSPRDRGSAGGNTIYFGEGSWLTVV.

This chain uses TRBV9 with TRBJ2-2; D is possibly TRBD2 (6 bases). V was shortened by 8 bases and J by 7 bases, with 18 bases between the two germline ends. The germline gives CDR1 SGDLS, CDR2 YYNGEE. There are 14 residues in the CDR3. CDR3 nucleotides: TGTGCCAGTCGTCTAGGGAGGTCGAACGGGGAGCTGTTTTTT. This gives the protein CASRLGRSNGELFF.

V usage is TRBV15 and J usage is TRBJ2-1, with TRBD2 matching 14 bases. The germline V gene encodes CDR1 LNHNV and CDR2 YYDKDF (reference sequence). The CDR3 is 17 amino acids. The V gene end was trimmed by 3 bases and the J gene end by 6 bases; junction bases not matched to a gene: 7. This CDR3 is CATSSVPGLAGVNEQFF. The CDR3 DNA reads as TGTGCCACCAGCAGTGTACCGGGACTAGCGGGAGTCAATGAGCAGTTCTTC.

This sequence joins TRBV9 and TRBJ2-5; perhaps TRBD2 as D (6 bases). Trimming shortened V by 4 bases and J by 5 bases, and 27 bases separated the two germline ends. The CDR3 loop spans 18 amino acids. Germline values: CDR1 SGDLS, CDR2 YYNGEE. CDR3 DNA sequence: TGTGCCAGCAGCCCCGGGTTTGGTGCAGGACTATCGGGGGAGACCCAGTACTTC. The encoded protein is CASSPGFGAGLSGETQYF.

V and J are TRBV7-3 and TRBJ2-1, with D tentatively TRBD1 (7 bases). Germline CDR1 is SGHTA and CDR2 is FQGTGA. This CDR3 has 15 residues. Trimming pared 5 bases from V and 10 bases from J, leaving 21 bases between. CDR3 in amino acids: CASSARRDSRGEQFF. In nucleotides, the CDR3 is TGTGCCAGCAGCGCCCGGAGGGACAGCCGGGGAGAGCAGTTCTTC. Supplemented by reference TRBV7-3 and TRBJ2-1, the full variable domain reads GAGVSQTPSNKVTEKGKYVELRCDPISGHTALYWYRQSLGQGPEFLIYFQGTGAADDSGLPNDRFFAVRPEGSVSTLKIQRTERGDSAVYLCASSARRDSRGEQFFGPGTRLTVL.

This clone was detected once. The chain carries TRBV9 and TRBJ2-1; D unclear. Germline values: CDR1 SGDLS, CDR2 YYNGEE. Trimming stripped 3 bases from V and 8 bases from J, with 12 bases between. CDR3 length equals 13 residues. In nucleotides, the CDR3 is TGTGCCAGCAGCGCCCCCACTTGGGATGAGCAGTTCTTC. Protein sequence: CASSAPTWDEQFF.

A single count supports this clone. Other DNA sequences in this specimen translate into the identical CDR3. This chain uses TRBV9 with TRBJ1-2; weak D call: TRBD1 (6 bases). V lost 4 bases, J lost 1 base, and 8 bases lay in between. Germline V lookup: CDR1 SGDLS, CDR2 YYNGEE. This CDR3 has 13 amino acids. The CDR3 region has the DNA TGTGCCAGCAGCCCGGACAGTAACTATGGCTACACCTTC. Amino acid sequence: CASSPDSNYGYTF.

As for this clone: Other DNA variants within this sample encode the same CDR3. The V gene is TRBV28, the J gene TRBJ1-2; no clear D. Per germline, CDR1 MDHEN and CDR2 SYDVKM. Trimming removed 3 bases from V and 5 bases from J, with 7 bases in between. The CDR3 totals 12 residues. The CDR3 nucleotides are TGTGCCAGCAGTTTTGTGGGGTATGGCTACACCTTC. Translating gives CASSFVGYGYTF.

V is TRBV2 and J is TRBJ2-5; weak D call: TRBD1 (6 bases). Germline lookup yields CDR1 SNHLY and CDR2 FYNNEI. The CDR3 has 13 residues. Trimming removed 5 bases at V and 4 bases at J, with 11 bases between. CDR3 protein: CASSFDRTETQYF. The CDR3 DNA reads as TGTGCCAGCAGTTTTGACAGGACAGAGACCCAGTACTTC.

The chain links TRBV18 to TRBJ2-7; maybe TRBD1 (6 bases). CDR3 length: 14 amino acids. V lost 3 bases and J lost 3, with 12 bases in between. Germline V gene sequence: CDR1 KGHSH, CDR2 LQKENI. The CDR3 DNA is TGTGCCAGCTCACCGATGGACAGCAACTACGAGCAGTACTTC. It codes for CASSPMDSNYEQYF.

The J gene is TRBJ2-7, the V gene TRBV5-1; 10 nucleotides agree with TRBD2. The CDR3 is 15 residues long. Trimming cost V 3 bases and J 1 base; bases outside gene matches: 4. CDR1 is SGHRS, CDR2 YFSETQ, per germline. In DNA, the CDR3 is TGCGCCAGCAGCTACGGACTAGCGGATTCCTACGAGCAGTACTTC. It codes for CASSYGLADSYEQYF. Together with reference TRBV5-1 and TRBJ2-7, the CDR3 gives the full variable domain: KAGVTQTPRYLIKTRGQQVTLSCSPISGHRSVSWYQQTPGQGLQFLFEYFSETQRNKGNFPGRFSGRQFSNSRSEMNVSTLELGDSALYLCASSYGLADSYEQYFGPGTRLTVT.

The rearrangement uses TRBV30 and TRBJ1-4, with D possibly TRBD1 on 5 matching bases. V lost 5 bases, J lost 17 bases, and 15 bases lay in between. Germline V gives CDR1 GTSNPN, CDR2 SVGIG (reference sequence). The CDR3 extends over 10 amino acids. The CDR3: CAWPPGGVFF. Here the CDR3 DNA reads TGTGCCTGGCCACCGGGGGGGGTTTTTTTT.

The gene calls are TRBV2 and TRBJ2-2; a weak D match, TRBD2 (5 bases). CDR3 size: 14 residues. The V gene lost 8 bases and the J gene lost 4 bases, with 14 bases spanning the gap. Germline V gene lookup returns CDR1 SNHLY and CDR2 FYNNEI. In DNA, the CDR3 is TGTGCCAGCGGAGAGCGTCGGGGCACCGGGGAGCTGTTTTTT. As protein: CASGERRGTGELFF.

The chain carries TRBV30 and TRBJ2-7, with a weak D call TRBD1 (5 bases). V lost 5 bases, J lost 4 bases, and 12 bases lay in between. Germline CDR1 reads GTSNPN; CDR2 reads SVGIG (reference sequence). The CDR3 consists of 12 residues. The DNA for the CDR3 is TGTGCCTGGGACAGATCCCCTTACGAGCAGTACTTC. It translates to CAWDRSPYEQYF.

The rearrangement links TRBV4-1 to TRBJ1-6, with 10 bases matching TRBD1. Germline V gene sequence: CDR1 MGHRA, CDR2 YSYEKL. Germline trimming cut 1 base from V and 10 bases from J; bases unmatched to any gene: 4. CDR3 size: 15 residues. CDR3: CASSQVDRGKSPLHF. The CDR3 bases are TGCGCCAGCAGCCAAGTGGACAGGGGGAAATCACCCCTCCACTTT.

The CDR3 region has the DNA TGTGCCAGCAGCTTACTCTCCTGGCAAGAGACCCAGTACTTC. Translated: CASSLLSWQETQYF. This chain links TRBV7-7 with TRBJ2-5, with D hard to call. Germline V gives CDR1 SSHAT, CDR2 FNYEAQ (reference sequence). Between the trimmed V and J ends, which lost 2 bases and 2 bases, there was a span of 9 bases. This CDR3 contains 14 residues.

This rearrangement joins TRBV30 to TRBJ2-7; no reliable D call. CDR1 is GTSNPN and CDR2 is SVGIG in the germline V gene (reference sequence). V was pared by 0 bases and J by 5 bases, with 14 bases between. The CDR3 extends over 14 amino acids. Here the CDR3 DNA reads TGTGCCTGGAGTGTAGCCGGTTTGCTCGACGAGCAGTACTTC. Its protein is CAWSVAGLLDEQYF.

This chain joins TRBV28 and TRBJ2-4, with 8 bases identical to TRBD1. Unmatched junction bases numbered 9, after V lost 4 bases and J lost 7 bases. Germline V CDR1 and CDR2: MDHEN, SYDVKM. CDR3 length equals 15 residues. CDR3: CASSSWTGSINIQYF. CDR3 DNA sequence: TGTGCCAGCAGTTCCTGGACAGGGTCCATCAACATTCAGTACTTC.

This chain uses TRBV2 with TRBJ2-1; 13 bases match TRBD2. Germline V gene sequence: CDR1 SNHLY, CDR2 FYNNEI. The ends lost 6 bases at V and 6 bases at J; junction bases unmatched: 8. The CDR3 extends over 16 amino acids. The CDR3 loop is CASRDGLAGVRNEQFF. In DNA, the CDR3 is TGTGCCAGCAGAGACGGACTAGCGGGAGTTCGCAATGAGCAGTTCTTC.

This chain joins TRBV18 and TRBJ1-2; D is undetermined. V was cut by 5 bases and J by 4 bases, with 20 bases left in between. Germline-derived CDR1 and CDR2 are KGHSH and LQKENI. The CDR3 is made up of 16 amino acids. The CDR3 here is CASSTDVVPEGYGYTF. The CDR3 DNA is TGTGCCAGCTCAACCGACGTGGTCCCGGAAGGCTATGGCTACACCTTC.

The chain has TRBV5-1 and TRBJ2-1, with D possibly being TRBD2 (6 bases). Trimming cost V 4 bases and J 7 bases, with 12 bases left between them. There are 13 residues in the CDR3. The V gene's germline CDR1 is SGHRS and CDR2 YFSETQ. CDR3 loop: CASSHGSGNEQFF. CDR3 sequence (DNA): TGCGCCAGCAGCCACGGGAGCGGTAATGAGCAGTTCTTC.

The chain links TRBV7-2 to TRBJ1-2; TRBD1 aligns across 9 bases. This CDR3 has 15 amino acids. Germline values: CDR1 SGHTA, CDR2 FQGNSA. Germline trimming cut 0 bases from V and 7 bases from J; bases unmatched to any gene: 6. This CDR3 is CASSLAQDRGSGYTF. The CDR3 DNA follows: TGTGCCAGCAGCTTAGCACAGGACAGGGGTAGTGGCTACACCTTC.

The genes are TRBV27 and TRBJ2-7; D is unresolved. The V end was cut by 8 bases, the J end by 1 base, with 21 bases between. Germline lookup yields CDR1 MNHEY and CDR2 SMNVEV (reference sequence). The CDR3 totals 16 residues. The CDR3 loop reads CASVPRAKGDSYEQYF. The DNA for the CDR3 is TGTGCCAGCGTTCCCCGCGCGAAGGGCGATTCCTACGAGCAGTACTTC.

The chain couples TRBV10-3 to TRBJ2-7; D is possibly TRBD2 (5 bases). Germline V gives CDR1 ENHRY, CDR2 SYGVKD. V lost 4 bases and J 5 bases, leaving 15 bases between the germline ends. The CDR3 spans 14 residues. CDR3: CAISADSRNDEQYF. As DNA, the CDR3 is TGTGCCATCAGTGCGGACTCCCGGAACGACGAGCAGTACTTC.

For this clone: One end of the junction fails to match germline, which may point to a read error. The gene calls are TRBV11-2 and TRBJ1-2, with no clear D. CDR3 length: 16 residues. CDR1 is SGHAT and CDR2 is FQNNGV in the germline V gene. CDR3 nucleotides: TGTGCCAGCAGCGTAGATCCCTGGGTGAAACACTATGGCTACACCTTC. Its translation: CASSVDPWVKHYGYTF.

The chain joins TRBV18 to TRBJ1-4; tentatively, D is TRBD1 (5 bases). Trimming cost V 4 bases and J 8 bases, with 17 bases left between them. The CDR3 runs to 15 residues. CDR1 KGHSH and CDR2 LQKENI come from the germline V gene. CDR3 coding DNA: TGTGCCAGCTCACGTGGGGCAAGAGGCGGAGAAAAACTGTTTTTT. Amino acid sequence: CASSRGARGGEKLFF.

Of note for this clone: This sample includes further DNA sequences coding for the same CDR3. The chain is built from TRBV7-2 and TRBJ2-5; TRBD1 might be the D (7 bases). Looked up from germline, CDR1 is SGHTA and CDR2 is FQGNSA. Trimming left V 3 bases short and J 5 bases short, with 13 bases between. The CDR3 totals 14 residues. This chain's CDR3 is CASSFQGGQETQYF. DNA of the CDR3: TGTGCCAGCAGCTTTCAGGGGGGACAGGAGACCCAGTACTTC.

The rearrangement uses TRBV28 and TRBJ2-7; the D gene is possibly TRBD2 (6 bases). The germline V and J ends were trimmed by 3 bases and 5 bases, with 8 bases remaining between them. Germline CDR1 reads MDHEN; CDR2 reads SYDVKM. The CDR3 runs 12 residues. For the CDR3, the DNA is TGTGCCAGCAGTTTGGACTATCACGAGCAGTACTTC. Protein sequence: CASSLDYHEQYF.